The 14 T cell receptor beta chains below were found in one sample sequenced in a study of T-cell memory formation after mild COVID-19. MiXCR was run by TCRdb on the 5' RACE reads, yielding one entry per CDR3 protein. The data show some 490,000 distinct CDR3 sequences, about 20% seen once. The material sequenced was PBMCs or a T cell subset sorted from them (not recorded which). The receptors here all came from an adult woman who had mild COVID-19 (a few samples of this study predate the infection). Cell type and time point are not known.

The rearrangement joins TRBV6-6 to TRBJ1-1; 12 bases are a match to TRBD1. Trimming cost V 5 bases and J 10 bases; bases outside gene matches: 14. Germline CDR1 and CDR2: MNHNY and SVGAGI (reference sequence). The CDR3 spans 16 residues. As DNA, the CDR3 is TGTGCCAGCAGTCCCCAGGGACAGGGGGCGAAGGGTGCAGCTTTCTTT. Amino acid sequence: CASSPQGQGAKGAAFF.

This clonotype was recorded a few times. The chain is built from TRBV4-1 and TRBJ2-1; either TRBD1 or TRBD2 may supply D (7 bases each). Germline CDR1 MGHRA, CDR2 YSYEKL. V shed 3 bases and J shed 3 bases, with 12 bases lying between them. This CDR3 region has 15 residues. CDR3 amino acids: CASSHSGGGYNEQFF. CDR3 DNA sequence: TGCGCCAGCAGCCACTCAGGGGGGGGCTACAATGAGCAGTTCTTC.

The chain couples TRBV20-1 to TRBJ1-1, with D unresolved. The CDR3 covers 12 residues. The germline V and J ends were trimmed by 5 bases and 1 base, with 8 bases remaining between them. Per the germline V gene, CDR1 is DFQATT and CDR2 is SNEGSKA (reference sequence). For the CDR3, the DNA is TGCAGTGCTCCGAGGAGGAACACTGAAGCTTTCTTT. Protein: CSAPRRNTEAFF.

The rearrangement joins TRBV6-4 to TRBJ2-3, with D perhaps matching TRBD1 or TRBD2 (5 bases each). The ends were cut back, 0 bases at V and 1 base at J, with 8 bases in the middle. CDR1 MRHNA and CDR2 SNTAGT come from the germline V gene. This CDR3 contains 15 residues. The CDR3 DNA follows: TGTGCCAGCAGTGACTCGAGGGGTGGCACAGATACGCAGTATTTT. It translates to CASSDSRGGTDTQYF.

This chain connects TRBV5-1 to TRBJ1-2; a weak D match, TRBD1 (6 bases). Germline CDR1 SGHRS, CDR2 YFSETQ. The CDR3 length is 14 residues. V was pared by 0 bases and J by 7 bases, with 13 bases between. The CDR3 here is CASSLEGRGFGYTF. DNA of the CDR3: TGCGCCAGCAGCTTGGAGGGCAGGGGCTTTGGCTACACCTTC.

The chain is built from TRBV11-3 and TRBJ2-1, with TRBD2 identical over 11 bases. Germline CDR1 SGHNT, CDR2 YENEEA. There are 15 residues in the CDR3. The trim removed 4 bases at V and 9 bases at J, leaving 8 bases unmatched. DNA for the CDR3: TGTGCCAGCAGCTATCGGCTAGCGGGAGGACCTGAGCAGTTCTTC. Amino acids: CASSYRLAGGPEQFF.

This chain connects TRBV7-6 to TRBJ1-2; 7 positions agree with TRBD1. Trimming removed 5 bases from V and 2 bases from J; junction bases left unmatched: 5. The CDR3 runs 14 residues. Per the germline V gene, CDR1 is SGHVS and CDR2 is FNYEAQ. CDR3 protein: CASSKDRENYGYTF. For the CDR3, the DNA is TGTGCCAGCAGCAAAGACAGGGAGAACTATGGCTACACCTTC.

This clonotype was observed a single time. The genes are TRBV12-3 or TRBV12-4 and TRBJ2-1; D not certain. There are 13 residues in the CDR3. The V and J ends lost 6 bases and 6 bases respectively, with 12 bases between them. CDR3 sequence reads: CASSSQTRNEQFF. The CDR3 region has the DNA TGTGCCAGCAGCTCTCAGACACGCAATGAGCAGTTCTTC.

This clonotype was detected ten times or more. The chain links TRBV9 to TRBJ2-7; 9 bases are shared with TRBD1. The CDR3 spans 16 residues. CDR1 is SGDLS, CDR2 YYNGEE, per germline. Trimming took 0 bases from V and 9 from J; bases not matched to a gene: 13. The CDR3 region has the DNA TGTGCCAGCAGCGTAGGACCGGGACAGGGACTCCCACGGCAGTACTTC. This gives the protein CASSVGPGQGLPRQYF. Full variable domain (remainder filled in from reference TRBV9 and TRBJ2-7): DSGVTQTPKHLITATGQRVTLRCSPRSGDLSVYWYQQSLDQGLQFLIQYYNGEERAKGNILERFSAQQFPDLHSELNLSSLELGDSALYFCASSVGPGQGLPRQYFGPGTRLTVT.

This clonotype was seen more than once but under ten times. The DNA for the CDR3 is TGTGCCAGCATATTAGGGACAGGGGGAAACACCATATATTTT. As protein: CASILGTGGNTIYF. This chain joins TRBV6-1 and TRBJ1-3, with 9 bases aligning to TRBD1. This CDR3 contains 14 residues. Germline V gene lookup returns CDR1 MNHNS and CDR2 SASEGT. The J segment lost 4 bases and the V segment lost 7 bases, leaving 5 bases of the junction unmatched.

This clonotype has just a few counts. V usage is TRBV12-3 or TRBV12-4 and J usage is TRBJ2-3; D assignment may be TRBD1 or TRBD2 (5 bases each). The CDR3 is 13 residues long. V was cut by 3 bases and J by 6 bases, with 10 bases left in between. CDR3 sequence reads: CASSFGREDTQYF. The CDR3 nucleotides are TGTGCCAGCAGTTTCGGCAGGGAGGATACGCAGTATTTT.

The chain has TRBV2 and TRBJ2-7; 11 bases align to TRBD1. Germline CDR1 SNHLY, CDR2 FYNNEI. After removal of 6 bases from V and 2 bases from J, the junction contained 3 bases not matched to a gene. The CDR3 extends over 14 amino acids. CDR3 in amino acids: CASRQGQGAYEQYF. The CDR3 DNA sequence: TGTGCCAGCAGGCAGGGACAGGGGGCCTACGAGCAGTACTTC.

This clonotype was seen a handful of times. The chain recombines TRBV3-1 with TRBJ1-4; D unclear. The CDR3 contains 15 residues. Deletions cut 2 bases from V and 0 bases from J, with 7 bases between. The germline V gene encodes CDR1 LGHDT and CDR2 YNNKEL (reference sequence). DNA of the CDR3: TGTGCCAGCAGCCAACGGACCTCAACTAATGAAAAACTGTTTTTT. Amino acids: CASSQRTSTNEKLFF. Together with reference TRBV3-1 and TRBJ1-4, the CDR3 gives the full variable domain: DTAVSQTPKYLVTQMGNDKSIKCEQNLGHDTMYWYKQDSKKFLKIMFSYNNKELIINETVPNRFSPKSPDKAHLNLHINSLELGDSAVYFCASSQRTSTNEKLFFGSGTQLSVL.

Here the CDR3 DNA reads TGCGCCAGCAGCTTGAGGGGGCGCGACCAAGAGACCCAGTACTTC. It translates to CASSLRGRDQETQYF. This chain connects TRBV5-1 to TRBJ2-5, with TRBD1 identical over 7 bases. Germline CDR1 and CDR2: SGHRS and YFSETQ. This CDR3 has 15 residues. The junction had 3 bases not matched to a gene; V was cut back by 1 base and J by 0 bases.